The 18 T cell receptor beta chains listed next were all sequenced from one sample in a study of blood T cell repertoires in COVID-19. Only in-frame clones appear in the TCRdb table, and some are missing; sequencing was by immunoSEQ multiplex PCR. The data contain 250,000 or so clones, approximately 80% of them singletons. The material sequenced was peripheral blood. These receptors came from a man older than 75 with acute or convalescent COVID-19.

This rearrangement joins TRBV6-2 or TRBV6-3 to TRBJ1-4; D unclear. The V gene lost 1 base and the J gene lost 6 bases, with 18 bases spanning the gap. The CDR3 sequence is 17 residues long. The germline CDR1 and CDR2 sequences are MNHEY and SVGEGT. The CDR3 here is CASSYFPGSPGDEKLFF. The DNA for the CDR3 is TGTGCCAGCAGTTACTTCCCGGGATCCCCCGGGGATGAAAAACTGTTTTTT.

This clone was observed a handful of times. The V gene is TRBV19, the J gene TRBJ2-7; TRBD2 agrees at 9 bases. The CDR3 covers 15 residues. Germline CDR1 is LNHDA and CDR2 is SQIVND (reference sequence). J was trimmed by 5 bases and V by 3 bases; bases with no gene match: 8. This CDR3 is CASSIRAGGPHEQYF. The CDR3 nucleotides read TGTGCCAGTAGTATCCGGGCGGGAGGGCCCCACGAGCAGTACTTC.

V and J are TRBV3-1 (or the pseudogene TRBV3-2) and TRBJ1-6, with D hard to call. CDR1 is LGHDT, CDR2 YNNKEL, per germline (reference sequence). This CDR3 has 14 residues. Trimming left V 1 base short and J 7 bases short, with 8 bases between. CDR3 nucleotides: TGTGCCAGCAGCCAAGGACTCGAGAATTCACCCCTCCACTTT. Translation: CASSQGLENSPLHF.

CDR3 amino acids: CATSDFPVLGAKETQYF. DNA for the CDR3: TGTGCCACCAGTGATTTCCCAGTGCTGGGGGCGAAAGAGACCCAGTACTTC. The V gene is TRBV24-1, the J gene TRBJ2-5; D may be TRBD1 (6 bases). CDR1 is KGHDR and CDR2 is SFDVKD in the germline V gene. CDR3 length equals 17 residues. Deletions cut 1 base from V and 3 bases from J, with 17 bases between.

This clone was seen more than once but under ten times. CDR3 sequence (DNA): TGCGCCAGCAGCCAGGGGGACAAAGGTGAAAAACTGTTTTTT. It is translated as CASSQGDKGEKLFF. The chain combines TRBV5-1 with TRBJ1-4, with 7 bases that match TRBD1. This CDR3 has 14 residues. Germline loops: CDR1 SGHRS, CDR2 YFSETQ. The V and J ends lost 4 bases and 7 bases, in that order; junction bases with no gene match: 7.

The rearrangement links TRBV19 to TRBJ2-3; 7 nucleotides agree with TRBD1. This CDR3 has 15 amino acids. The V gene end was trimmed by 2 bases and the J gene end by 4 bases; junction bases not matched to a gene: 6. CDR1 LNHDA and CDR2 SQIVND come from the germline V gene (reference sequence). CDR3 DNA: TGTGCCAGTAGTATACAAGACAGGGCGGCAGATACGCAGTATTTT. It specifies CASSIQDRAADTQYF.

The V gene is TRBV25-1, the J gene TRBJ1-2, with 12 bases aligning to TRBD1. Looked up from germline, CDR1 is MGHDK and CDR2 is SYGVNS. J gave up 3 bases and V 5 bases, and 4 bases lay outside the gene matches. This CDR3 has 15 amino acids. In DNA, the CDR3 is TGTGCCAGCAGTCCGGGACAGGGGGCCTACTATGGCTACACCTTC. It yields the protein CASSPGQGAYYGYTF.

This chain uses TRBV29-1 with TRBJ2-7, with a tentative D call TRBD1 (5 bases). This CDR3 has 11 residues. The ends were cut back, 6 bases at V and 6 bases at J, with 12 bases in the middle. Germline loops: CDR1 SQVTM, CDR2 ANQGSEA. The CDR3 sequence is CSVRVGSEQYF. Written as DNA, the CDR3 is TGCAGCGTCAGGGTAGGCTCCGAGCAGTACTTC.

The chain has TRBV11-2 and TRBJ2-1; 13 positions agree with TRBD2. V was pared by 6 bases and J by 9 bases, with 8 bases of the junction left unmatched. Looked up from germline, CDR1 is SGHAT and CDR2 is FQNNGV. The CDR3 covers 15 residues. For the CDR3, the DNA is TGTGCCAGCAGGTATACTAGCGGGAGGGCACTTGAGCAGTTCTTC. The encoded protein is CASRYTSGRALEQFF.

This chain uses TRBV3-1 (or the pseudogene TRBV3-2) with TRBJ2-7, with a possible D match to TRBD2 (5 bases). This CDR3 is built from 18 residues. Germline V CDR1 and CDR2: LGHDT, YNNKEL (reference sequence). V was shortened by 4 bases and J by 0 bases, with 22 bases between the two germline ends. CDR3 in amino acids: CASSLLRGGSGRSYEQYF. CDR3 in DNA: TGTGCCAGCAGCCTCTTGAGAGGCGGGTCGGGCCGCTCCTACGAGCAGTACTTC.

The chain employs TRBV19 and TRBJ2-3; D is perhaps TRBD1 (6 bases). The V and J ends lost 7 bases and 0 bases respectively, with 17 bases between them. The CDR3 contains 16 residues. In germline, CDR1 is LNHDA, CDR2 SQIVND (reference sequence). The CDR3 region is CASTTHHRASTDTQYF. The CDR3 nucleotides read TGTGCCAGTACGACCCACCACAGGGCTAGCACAGATACGCAGTATTTT.

The chain links TRBV20-1 to TRBJ2-1, with a tentative D call TRBD2 (6 bases). From germline, CDR1 is DFQATT and CDR2 SNEGSKA (reference sequence). The CDR3 consists of 14 residues. V was trimmed by 3 bases and J by 5 bases, leaving 14 bases between them. The CDR3 DNA is TGCAGTGCTAGTGATGAGGGAGGACACAATGAGCAGTTCTTC. Its protein is CSASDEGGHNEQFF.

The rearrangement joins TRBV11-2 to TRBJ2-1; possible D gene TRBD2, 5 bases. The CDR3 runs 15 residues. Between the trimmed V and J ends, which lost 4 bases and 10 bases, there was a span of 20 bases. Germline CDR1 SGHAT, CDR2 FQNNGV. DNA of the CDR3: TGTGCCAGCAGCTCCCCGGGGTTAGGCGATCGGGAGCAGTTCTTC. This translates into CASSSPGLGDREQFF.

This chain uses TRBV7-2 with TRBJ2-7; 10 nucleotides match TRBD1. The CDR3 extends over 15 amino acids. The V and J ends lost 5 bases and 6 bases, in that order; junction bases with no gene match: 10. The germline V gene encodes CDR1 SGHTA and CDR2 FQGNSA. The DNA of the CDR3 is TGTGCCAGCAGCCAATGGGGGACAGGGGTTCGCGAGCAGTACTTC. Translation gives CASSQWGTGVREQYF.

In its sample, this clone was seen once. V usage is TRBV28 and J usage is TRBJ2-3, with TRBD2 matching 11 bases. The CDR3 covers 14 residues. After removal of 7 bases from V and 4 bases from J, the junction contained 4 bases not matched to a gene. CDR1 is MDHEN and CDR2 is SYDVKM in the germline V gene. The CDR3 nucleotides are TGTGCCAGCAATAGCGGGGGGGCATCAGATACGCAGTATTTT. This gives the protein CASNSGGASDTQYF.

This clone appeared a few times. This chain connects TRBV4-1 to TRBJ1-6; D unresolved. Per the germline V gene, CDR1 is MGHRA and CDR2 is YSYEKL. This CDR3 contains 17 residues. Trimming cost V 1 base and J 7 bases, with 17 bases left between them. This CDR3 is CASSQGLLALRNSPLHF. CDR3 DNA: TGCGCCAGCAGCCAAGGATTATTAGCCCTAAGGAATTCACCCCTCCACTTT.

V is TRBV6-5 and J is TRBJ2-4; D perhaps matches TRBD1 (6 bases). The V gene lost 2 bases and the J gene lost 7 bases, with 12 bases spanning the gap. The CDR3 length is 14 residues. CDR1 is MNHEY, CDR2 SVGAGI, per germline. CDR3 in amino acids: CASSYTRGANIQYF. The CDR3 DNA is TGTGCCAGCAGTTACACCAGGGGTGCGAACATTCAGTACTTC.

The chain carries TRBV19 and TRBJ1-4; the D is unclear. CDR3 length equals 15 residues. The V end lost 3 bases, the J end lost 7 bases, and 15 bases lay between the germline ends. The V gene's germline CDR1 is LNHDA and CDR2 SQIVND (reference sequence). CDR3 coding DNA: TGTGCCAGTAGTATGCTCGGGGTTGGAAGTGAAAAACTGTTTTTT. Translation: CASSMLGVGSEKLFF.